This TCR beta chain was documented in a study of shared clonotypes between healthy human individuals. About the research overall: Per donor, three plates held CD4 naive cells, three held CD4 memory, two held CD8 naive and one held CD8 memory.

Naive CD8 cells lacked CD45RO and underwent positive selection for CCR7, leaving out terminally differentiated effector memory CD45RA+ cells. Generated by immunoSEQ multiplex PCR, the TCRdb table keeps only in-frame clones and is missing some. Of around 560,000 clones in the sample, 85% to 95% were seen once. In regard to this clone: As yet, its antigen is unknown.

Overall study findings and caveats: Though the depth was large, rarefaction showed that sorted-subset sequencing was incomplete. All-four-donor shared clonotypes had higher generation probabilities than non-shared clonotypes did. Naive subsets generally had larger estimated richness than memory subsets.

V was pared by 4 bases and J by 6 bases, with 20 bases between. This CDR3 spans 15 amino acids. Germline V CDR1 and CDR2: SGHNT, YYREEE (reference sequence). The chain recombines TRBV5-4 with TRBJ2-7, with a tentative D call TRBD1 (7 bases). The sample comprised naive CD8+ T cells sorted from blood. This TCR was sampled from a woman in her 30s in good health. The CDR3: CASSLDAEGAAEQYF. CDR3 bases: TGTGCCAGCAGCCTCGACGCGGAGGGGGCTGCCGAGCAGTACTTC.